A single sample gave rise to the 26 T cell receptor beta chains below, sequenced in a study of blood T cells in healthy people across ages. It was with a sample-barcoded 5' primer and a J-beta primer mix that a second PCR of about 6 to 12 cycles was run. TCRdb fed the 5' RACE reads into MiXCR, producing one record per CDR3 protein. This table has about 1.1 million distinct CDR3 sequences, more than 30% appearing once. The sequenced material came from blood. These TCRs come from a man between 18 and 29 years old in good health.

This clonotype was recorded only once. V and J are TRBV6-2 or TRBV6-3 and TRBJ1-1; unclear D gene. This CDR3 region has 14 residues. V dropped 0 bases and J dropped 6 bases, with 11 bases sitting between them. The V gene's germline CDR1 is MNHEY and CDR2 SVGEGT. CDR3 bases: TGTGCCAGCAGTTACTCCCCCTTGAGGGCTGAAGCTTTCTTT. Translation: CASSYSPLRAEAFF.

Only a few counts were recorded for this clonotype. The chain joins TRBV12-3 or TRBV12-4 to TRBJ2-1, with 8 nucleotides matching TRBD2. There are 15 residues in the CDR3. Trimming at V came to 5 bases and at J to 6 bases, leaving 9 bases not matched to a gene. The CDR3 spells CASSLVRGASNEQFF. CDR3 sequence (DNA): TGTGCCAGCAGTCTGGTGCGGGGGGCCAGCAATGAGCAGTTCTTC.

The CDR3 is CASSALRVLNTEAFF. The CDR3 DNA is TGTGCCAGCAGCGCTCTGAGGGTCTTGAACACTGAAGCTTTCTTT. V usage is TRBV7-2 and J usage is TRBJ1-1; D is unclear. This CDR3 region has 15 residues. The germline CDR1 and CDR2 sequences are SGHTA and FQGNSA. V was clipped by 5 bases and J by 0 bases, with 13 bases between them.

This chain links TRBV9 with TRBJ1-3; the D is unclear. The CDR3 length is 18 residues. Per the germline V gene, CDR1 is SGDLS and CDR2 is YYNGEE. The V end lost 1 base, the J end lost 3 bases, and 20 bases lay between the germline ends. CDR3 sequence: CASSVFSGDPRGGNTIYF. CDR3 bases: TGTGCCAGCAGCGTATTTTCTGGAGACCCCCGGGGTGGAAACACCATATATTTT.

Only a few counts were recorded for this clonotype. V is TRBV15 and J is TRBJ2-1; D ambiguous. The CDR3 loop spans 15 amino acids. With 6 bases removed from V and 7 bases from J, the gap between germline ends came to 19 bases. Germline loops: CDR1 LNHNV, CDR2 YYDKDF (reference sequence). DNA of the CDR3: TGTGCCACCAGTCGAGGCAGGTCGGTCGATAATGAGCAGTTCTTC. This sequence encodes CATSRGRSVDNEQFF.

The rearrangement uses TRBV6-5 and TRBJ1-1, with a possible D match to TRBD1 (5 bases). V was shortened by 5 bases and J by 4 bases, with 14 bases between the two germline ends. The CDR3 covers 14 residues. Germline V CDR1 and CDR2: MNHEY, SVGAGI. The DNA for the CDR3 is TGTGCCAGCAGTAAGGGACGCCTGGCCACTGAAGCTTTCTTT. It codes for CASSKGRLATEAFF.

A few counts support this clonotype. V usage is TRBV10-3 and J usage is TRBJ2-7; D may correspond to TRBD1 or TRBD2 (5 bases each). Trimming took off 8 bases at V and 0 bases at J, with 11 bases between the two ends. The CDR3 runs 13 residues. Germline assignment: CDR1 ENHRY and CDR2 SYGVKD. The CDR3 reads CAIGGQGSYEQYF. The CDR3 DNA follows: TGTGCCATCGGCGGGCAGGGCTCCTACGAGCAGTACTTC.

The rearrangement uses TRBV29-1 and TRBJ2-5; possibly TRBD1 or TRBD2 for D (5 bases each). Germline V gene data show CDR1 as SQVTM and CDR2 as ANQGSEA. V lost 7 bases and J lost 2, with 26 bases in between. The CDR3 totals 17 residues. The CDR3 here is CSAAGTLGRAEQETQYF. CDR3 sequence (DNA): TGCAGCGCAGCCGGGACCCTAGGGCGGGCGGAACAAGAGACCCAGTACTTC.

The chain recombines TRBV4-1 with TRBJ1-5; D is undetermined. Trimming stripped 1 base from V and 3 bases from J, with 10 bases between. The CDR3 contains 15 residues. Per germline, CDR1 MGHRA and CDR2 YSYEKL. The CDR3 DNA is TGCGCCAGCAGCCAAGTCGCGGCTTCCAATCAGCCCCAGCATTTT. It encodes CASSQVAASNQPQHF.

The chain links TRBV4-2 to TRBJ2-5, with TRBD2 identical over 7 bases. CDR1 and CDR2 from the germline V gene are LGHNA and YNFKEQ. The CDR3 has 15 amino acids. J was trimmed by 2 bases and V by 5 bases; bases with no gene match: 8. The CDR3 DNA sequence: TGTGCCAGCAGCTCAAGTTCGGGGGGACAAGAGACCCAGTACTTC. This translates into CASSSSSGGQETQYF.

This clonotype appeared many times. As DNA, the CDR3 is TGTGCCAGCAGCTTAGCGCGGACCAACTATGGCTACACCTTC. It translates to CASSLARTNYGYTF. The chain couples TRBV7-8 to TRBJ1-2, with unresolved D. Trimming removed 0 bases from V and 2 bases from J, with 7 bases in between. CDR3 length: 14 residues. In germline, CDR1 is SGHVS, CDR2 FQNEAQ. The entire variable domain, with the rest obtained from reference TRBV7-8 and TRBJ1-2, is as follows: GAGVSQSPRYKVAKRGQDVALRCDPISGHVSLFWYQQALGQGPEFLTYFQNEAQLDKSGLPSDRFFAERPEGSVSTLKIQRTQQEDSAVYLCASSLARTNYGYTFGSGTRLTVV.

The rearrangement uses TRBV5-1 and TRBJ1-6, with 7 nucleotides matching TRBD1. The germline V gene has CDR1 SGHRS and CDR2 YFSETQ. After removal of 1 base from V and 7 bases from J, the junction contained 5 bases not matched to a gene. This CDR3 comprises 15 residues. The CDR3 reads CASSLLQGNNSPLHF. The CDR3 region has the DNA TGCGCCAGCAGCTTGTTACAGGGGAACAATTCACCCCTCCACTTT. The full variable domain, rest sourced from reference TRBV5-1 and TRBJ1-6, is KAGVTQTPRYLIKTRGQQVTLSCSPISGHRSVSWYQQTPGQGLQFLFEYFSETQRNKGNFPGRFSGRQFSNSRSEMNVSTLELGDSALYLCASSLLQGNNSPLHFGNGTRLTVT.

The table lists this clonotype with a few counts. The chain combines TRBV20-1 with TRBJ1-5, with a possible D match to TRBD1 (5 bases). Trimming removed 6 bases from V and 2 bases from J, with 11 bases in between. From germline, CDR1 is DFQATT and CDR2 SNEGSKA (reference sequence). This CDR3 is built from 13 residues. In nucleotides, the CDR3 is TGCAGTGCGTTGGGGGTCGGCAATCAGCCCCAGCATTTT. It encodes CSALGVGNQPQHF.

This clonotype showed up just a few times. The rearrangement links TRBV9 to TRBJ1-5; perhaps TRBD1 as D (6 bases). Germline CDR1 and CDR2: SGDLS and YYNGEE. The CDR3 is 15 amino acids. V was cut by 6 bases and J by 3 bases, with 16 bases left in between. The DNA of the CDR3 is TGTGCCAGCACTCAGGGGCCCGGACCCAATCAGCCCCAGCATTTT. Translated: CASTQGPGPNQPQHF.

J is TRBJ2-3 and V is TRBV7-9; possible D gene TRBD1, 5 bases. Trimming cost V 10 bases and J 1 base, with 15 bases left between them. The CDR3 has 14 amino acids. Germline V lookup: CDR1 SEHNR, CDR2 FQNEAQ (reference sequence). CDR3 region: CATLQGRGTDTQYF. Written as DNA, the CDR3 is TGTGCCACCCTTCAGGGCCGGGGCACAGATACGCAGTATTTT. Full variable domain (rest looked up from reference TRBV7-9 and TRBJ2-3): DTGVSQNPRHKITKRGQNVTFRCDPISEHNRLYWYRQTLGQGPEFLTYFQNEAQLEKSRLLSDRFSAERPKGSFSTLEIQRTEQGDSAMYLCATLQGRGTDTQYFGPGTRLTVL.

A few counts support this clonotype. The chain is built from TRBV6-5 and TRBJ1-2; D is perhaps TRBD1 (5 bases). Germline V CDR1 and CDR2: MNHEY, SVGAGI. V lost 5 bases and J 8 bases, leaving 15 bases between the germline ends. The CDR3 is 13 amino acids. CDR3 sequence: CASSTYYEGGYTF. CDR3 in DNA: TGTGCCAGCAGTACATATTACGAGGGGGGCTACACCTTC.

The J gene is TRBJ2-4, the V gene TRBV7-2, with D perhaps matching TRBD1 (6 bases). Trimming removed 5 bases at V and 3 bases at J, with 17 bases between. CDR1 is SGHTA and CDR2 is FQGNSA in the germline V gene. There are 16 residues in the CDR3. In DNA, the CDR3 is TGTGCCAGCAGCCAGGGGACAACGAGAGTCAAAAACATTCAGTACTTC. This gives the protein CASSQGTTRVKNIQYF.

The sample holds a few counts of this clonotype. CDR3 region: CSARDAAGTGLGIEQFF. The CDR3 nucleotides are TGCAGTGCTAGAGATGCTGCCGGGACAGGGCTTGGAATTGAGCAGTTCTTC. The chain links TRBV20-1 to TRBJ2-1; 9 nucleotides line up with TRBD1. With V trimmed by 0 bases and J by 9 bases, 15 bases remained unmatched. This CDR3 is built from 17 residues. The germline CDR1 and CDR2 sequences are DFQATT and SNEGSKA (reference sequence).

This clonotype was detected ten times or more. The chain employs TRBV7-2 and TRBJ2-3, with 7 positions matching TRBD1. Germline CDR1 and CDR2: SGHTA and FQGNSA. CDR3 size: 14 residues. Trimming removed 5 bases from V and 5 bases from J; junction bases left unmatched: 7. The DNA for the CDR3 is TGTGCCAGCAGCCGGGACAGAACAGAAGATACGCAGTATTTT. Encoded protein: CASSRDRTEDTQYF.

The V gene is TRBV20-1, the J gene TRBJ2-7; D uncertain. The CDR3 spans 16 residues. Looked up from germline, CDR1 is DFQATT and CDR2 is SNEGSKA (reference sequence). Trimming removed 3 bases from V and 7 bases from J, with 25 bases in between. CDR3 in amino acids: CSARDGHRPLPLEQYF. The CDR3 coding sequence is TGCAGTGCTAGGGATGGTCACCGGCCCCTCCCATTGGAGCAGTACTTC.

The chain couples TRBV24-1 to TRBJ1-1; D is ambiguous. CDR1 and CDR2 from the germline V gene are KGHDR and SFDVKD. The CDR3 is made up of 13 amino acids. The DNA for the CDR3 is TGTGTCATCAGCGGGGAAGTGAACACTGAAGCTTTCTTT. Translated, it gives CVISGEVNTEAFF.

The V call is TRBV28, the J call TRBJ2-3, with D unclear. V was clipped by 5 bases and J by 4 bases, with 10 bases between them. CDR1 is MDHEN and CDR2 is SYDVKM in the germline V gene. The CDR3 runs 13 residues. The CDR3 loop reads CASSVWAPDTQYF. The CDR3 region has the DNA TGTGCCAGCAGTGTGTGGGCGCCAGATACGCAGTATTTT.

CDR3 amino acids: CASSQEIPGRDRPNEKLFF. The DNA for the CDR3 is TGCGCCAGCAGCCAAGAAATCCCAGGTCGGGACAGGCCGAATGAAAAACTGTTTTTT. V gene TRBV4-1 combines with J gene TRBJ1-4, with 8 positions matching TRBD1. Germline lookup yields CDR1 MGHRA and CDR2 YSYEKL. The CDR3 has 19 amino acids. The J segment lost 5 bases and the V segment lost 0 bases, leaving 14 bases of the junction unmatched.

This clonotype was recorded a few times. The chain combines TRBV7-3 with TRBJ2-5; D may be TRBD2 (5 bases). V lost 4 bases, J lost 11 bases, and 23 bases lay in between. The CDR3 is 15 residues long. CDR1 and CDR2 from the germline V gene are SGHTA and FQGTGA. CDR3 residues: CASSSPSTSRNEQYF. CDR3 DNA: TGTGCCAGCAGCTCCCCATCTACTAGTCGGAATGAGCAGTACTTC.

Only a few counts were recorded for this clonotype. The V call is TRBV27, the J call TRBJ1-1; 8 bases are a match to TRBD1. Per germline, CDR1 MNHEY and CDR2 SMNVEV (reference sequence). There are 13 residues in the CDR3. V trimming: 7 bases; J trimming: 0 bases; junction bases outside the gene matches: 1. The CDR3 spells CASNRGVNTEAFF. The CDR3 DNA sequence: TGTGCCAGCAACAGGGGGGTGAACACTGAAGCTTTCTTT.

The rearrangement links TRBV20-1 to TRBJ1-6; 7 bases map to TRBD1. Germline assignment: CDR1 DFQATT and CDR2 SNEGSKA (reference sequence). V shed 0 bases, J shed 9 bases, and the junction held 8 bases outside the gene matches. The CDR3 sequence is 15 residues long. In DNA form, the CDR3 reads TGCAGTGCTAGAGAAGAGACAGGGCAAACTTCACCCCTCCACTTT. Translation: CSAREETGQTSPLHF.